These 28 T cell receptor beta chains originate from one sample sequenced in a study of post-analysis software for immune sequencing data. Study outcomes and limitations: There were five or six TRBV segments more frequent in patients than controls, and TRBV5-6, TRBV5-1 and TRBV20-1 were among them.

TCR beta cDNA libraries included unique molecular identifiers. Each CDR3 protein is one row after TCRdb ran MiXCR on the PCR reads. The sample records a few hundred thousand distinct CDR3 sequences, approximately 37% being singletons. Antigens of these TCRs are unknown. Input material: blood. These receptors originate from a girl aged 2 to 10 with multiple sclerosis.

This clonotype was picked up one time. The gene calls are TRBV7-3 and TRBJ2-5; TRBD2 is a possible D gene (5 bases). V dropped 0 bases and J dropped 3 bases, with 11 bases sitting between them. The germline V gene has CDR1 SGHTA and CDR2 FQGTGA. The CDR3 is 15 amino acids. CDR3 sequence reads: CASSLTSGYKETQYF. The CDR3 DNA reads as TGTGCCAGCAGCTTAACCAGCGGTTATAAAGAGACCCAGTACTTC.

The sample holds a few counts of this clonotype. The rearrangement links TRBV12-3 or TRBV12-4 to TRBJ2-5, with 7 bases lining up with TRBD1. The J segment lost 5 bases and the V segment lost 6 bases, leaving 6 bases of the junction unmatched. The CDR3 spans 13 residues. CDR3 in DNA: TGTGCCAGCAGAACGGGCAGGGGGGAGACCCAGTACTTC. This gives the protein CASRTGRGETQYF.

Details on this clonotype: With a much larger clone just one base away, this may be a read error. CDR3 sequence reads: CSARRAVESHGYTF. The CDR3 coding sequence is TGCAGTGCTAGGAGGGCCGTGGAGTCCCATGGCTACACCTTC. The V call is TRBV20-1, the J call TRBJ1-2, with unresolved D. Trimming took 3 bases from V and 6 from J, leaving 17 bases between them. Germline CDR1 is DFQATT and CDR2 is SNEGSKA (reference sequence). This CDR3 region has 14 residues.

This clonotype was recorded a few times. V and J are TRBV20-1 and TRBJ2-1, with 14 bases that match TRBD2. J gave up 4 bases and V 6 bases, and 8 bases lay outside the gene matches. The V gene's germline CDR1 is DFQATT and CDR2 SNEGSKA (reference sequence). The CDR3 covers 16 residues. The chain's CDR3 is CSANPGLAGAYNEQFF. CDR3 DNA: TGCAGTGCAAACCCGGGACTAGCGGGAGCTTACAATGAGCAGTTCTTC.

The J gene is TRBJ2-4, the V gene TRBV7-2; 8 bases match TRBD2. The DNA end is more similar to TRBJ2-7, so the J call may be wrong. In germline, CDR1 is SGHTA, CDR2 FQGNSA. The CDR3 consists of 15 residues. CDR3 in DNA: TGTGCCAGCAGCCCTGCGCGGGGGGAAGGTTACGAGCAGTACTTC. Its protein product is CASSPARGEGYEQYF.

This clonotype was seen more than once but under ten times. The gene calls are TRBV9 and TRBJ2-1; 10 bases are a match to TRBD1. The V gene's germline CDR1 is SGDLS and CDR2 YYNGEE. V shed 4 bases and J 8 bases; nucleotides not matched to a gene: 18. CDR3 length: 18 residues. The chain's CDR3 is CASSPGQGSSLRWDEQFF. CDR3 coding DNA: TGTGCCAGCAGCCCGGGACAGGGGAGTAGTTTAAGGTGGGATGAGCAGTTCTTC.

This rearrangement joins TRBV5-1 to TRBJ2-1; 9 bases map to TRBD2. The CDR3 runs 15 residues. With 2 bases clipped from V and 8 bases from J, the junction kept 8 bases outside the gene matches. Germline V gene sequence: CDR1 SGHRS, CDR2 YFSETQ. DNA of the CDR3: TGCGCCAGCAGCTTTCTAGCGGGGAGGATCGATGAGCAGTTCTTC. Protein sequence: CASSFLAGRIDEQFF.

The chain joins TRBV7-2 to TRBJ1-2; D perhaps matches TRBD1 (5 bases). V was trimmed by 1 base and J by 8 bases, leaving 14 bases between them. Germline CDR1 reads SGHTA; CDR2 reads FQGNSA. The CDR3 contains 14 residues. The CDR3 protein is CASSLGAGTGGYTF. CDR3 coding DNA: TGTGCCAGCAGCTTAGGCGCAGGGACTGGAGGCTACACCTTC.

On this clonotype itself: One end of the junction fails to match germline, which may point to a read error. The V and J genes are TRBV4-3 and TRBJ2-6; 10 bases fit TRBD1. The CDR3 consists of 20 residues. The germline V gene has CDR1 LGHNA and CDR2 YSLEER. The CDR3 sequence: CANSQVGTGAQFIGANVLTF. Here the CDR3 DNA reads TGCGCCAACAGCCAAGTGGGGACAGGGGCCCAGTTTATTGGGGCCAACGTCCTGACTTTC.

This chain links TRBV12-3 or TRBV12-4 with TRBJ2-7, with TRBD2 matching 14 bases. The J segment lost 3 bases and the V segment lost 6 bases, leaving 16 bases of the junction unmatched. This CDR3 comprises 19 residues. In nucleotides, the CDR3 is TGTGCCAGCAGACTGGGACTAGCGGGAGCTACCATCCGCGACTACGAGCAGTACTTC. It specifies CASRLGLAGATIRDYEQYF.

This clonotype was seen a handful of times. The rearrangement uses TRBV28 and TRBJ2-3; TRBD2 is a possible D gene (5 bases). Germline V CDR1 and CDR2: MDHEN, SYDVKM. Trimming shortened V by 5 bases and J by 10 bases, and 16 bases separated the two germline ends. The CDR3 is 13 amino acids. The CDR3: CASSVDFLGAQYF. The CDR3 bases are TGTGCCAGCAGTGTGGACTTCCTAGGTGCGCAGTATTTT. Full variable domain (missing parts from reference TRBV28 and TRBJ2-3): DVKVTQSSRYLVKRTGEKVFLECVQDMDHENMFWYRQDPGLGLRLIYFSYDVKMKEKGDIPEGYSVSREKKERFSLILESASTNQTSMYLCASSVDFLGAQYFGPGTRLTVL.

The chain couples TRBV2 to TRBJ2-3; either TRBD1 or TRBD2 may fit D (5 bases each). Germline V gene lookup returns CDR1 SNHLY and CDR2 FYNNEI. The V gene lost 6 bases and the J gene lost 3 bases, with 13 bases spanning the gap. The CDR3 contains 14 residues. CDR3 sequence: CASRGRTVTDTQYF. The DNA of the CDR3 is TGTGCCAGCAGGGGACGGACTGTGACAGATACGCAGTATTTT. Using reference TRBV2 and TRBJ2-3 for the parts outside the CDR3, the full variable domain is EPEVTQTPSHQVTQMGQEVILRCVPISNHLYFYWYRQILGQKVEFLVSFYNNEISEKSEIFDDQFSVERPDGSNFTLKIRSTKLEDSAMYFCASRGRTVTDTQYFGPGTRLTVL.

CDR3 sequence (DNA): TGTGCCAGCAGCTTTGGCAGGGTTTCACCCCTCCACTTT. Translating it yields CASSFGRVSPLHF. V and J are TRBV11-2 and TRBJ1-6, with a weak D call TRBD1 (5 bases). Germline values: CDR1 SGHAT, CDR2 FQNNGV. CDR3 size: 13 residues. Trimming left V 3 bases short and J 9 bases short, with 9 bases between.

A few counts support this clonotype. The CDR3 is CASSLVGQGTYEQYF. The CDR3 DNA reads TGTGCCAGCAGTTTAGTGGGACAGGGGACCTACGAGCAGTACTTC. V is TRBV12-3 or TRBV12-4 and J is TRBJ2-7; 10 bases align to TRBD1. The CDR3 covers 15 residues. V shed 1 base, J shed 2 bases, and the junction held 2 bases outside the gene matches.

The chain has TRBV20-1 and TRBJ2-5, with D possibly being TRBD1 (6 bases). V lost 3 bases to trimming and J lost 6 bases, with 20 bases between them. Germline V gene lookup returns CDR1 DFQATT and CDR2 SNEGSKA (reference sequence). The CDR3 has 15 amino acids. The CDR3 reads CSASSTGQYQKTQYF. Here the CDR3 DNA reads TGCAGTGCTAGTTCAACTGGACAGTACCAGAAGACCCAGTACTTC.

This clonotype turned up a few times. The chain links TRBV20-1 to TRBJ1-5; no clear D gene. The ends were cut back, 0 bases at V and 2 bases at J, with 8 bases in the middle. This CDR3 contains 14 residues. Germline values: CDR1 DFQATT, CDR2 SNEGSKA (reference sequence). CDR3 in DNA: TGCAGTGCTAGAGATTTGCTCCGCAATCAGCCCCAGCATTTT. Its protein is CSARDLLRNQPQHF.

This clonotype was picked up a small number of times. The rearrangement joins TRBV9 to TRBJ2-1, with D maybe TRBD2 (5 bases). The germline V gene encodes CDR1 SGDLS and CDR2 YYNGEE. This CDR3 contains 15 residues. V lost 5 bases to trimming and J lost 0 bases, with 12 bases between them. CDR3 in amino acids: CASSRGLSSYNEQFF. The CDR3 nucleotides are TGTGCCAGCAGTCGAGGACTCAGCTCCTACAATGAGCAGTTCTTC.

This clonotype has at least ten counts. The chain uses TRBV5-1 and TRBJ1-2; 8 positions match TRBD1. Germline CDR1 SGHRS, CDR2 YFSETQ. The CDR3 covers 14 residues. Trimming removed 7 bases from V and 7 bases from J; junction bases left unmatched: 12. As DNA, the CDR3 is TGCGCCAGCCGCCCCGACAGGGGAGTAAGTGGCTACACCTTC. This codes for CASRPDRGVSGYTF.

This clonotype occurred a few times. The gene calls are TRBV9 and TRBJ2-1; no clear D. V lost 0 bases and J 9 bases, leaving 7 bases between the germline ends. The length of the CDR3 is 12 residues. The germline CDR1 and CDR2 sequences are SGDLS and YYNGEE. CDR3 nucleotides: TGTGCCAGCAGCGTAGTGAACGGTGAGCAGTTCTTC. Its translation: CASSVVNGEQFF.

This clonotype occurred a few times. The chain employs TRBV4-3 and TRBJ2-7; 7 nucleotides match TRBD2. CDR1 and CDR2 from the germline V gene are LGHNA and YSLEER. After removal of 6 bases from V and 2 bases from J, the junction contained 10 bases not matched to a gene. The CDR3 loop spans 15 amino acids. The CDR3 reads CASSLEGREAYEQYF. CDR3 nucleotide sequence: TGCGCCAGCAGTCTCGAGGGGAGGGAAGCCTACGAGCAGTACTTC.

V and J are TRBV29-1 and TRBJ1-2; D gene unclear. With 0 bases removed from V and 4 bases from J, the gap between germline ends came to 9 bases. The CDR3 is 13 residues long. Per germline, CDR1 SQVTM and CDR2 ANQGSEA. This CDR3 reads CSVEEVDGYGYTF. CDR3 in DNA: TGCAGCGTTGAAGAGGTAGATGGCTATGGCTACACCTTC.

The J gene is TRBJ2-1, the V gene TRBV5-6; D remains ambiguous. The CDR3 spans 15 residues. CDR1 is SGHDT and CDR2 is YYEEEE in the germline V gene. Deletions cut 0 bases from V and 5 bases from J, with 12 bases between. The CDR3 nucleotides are TGTGCCAGCAGCTTGGCGGCAAGATCAGACAATGAGCAGTTCTTC. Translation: CASSLAARSDNEQFF.

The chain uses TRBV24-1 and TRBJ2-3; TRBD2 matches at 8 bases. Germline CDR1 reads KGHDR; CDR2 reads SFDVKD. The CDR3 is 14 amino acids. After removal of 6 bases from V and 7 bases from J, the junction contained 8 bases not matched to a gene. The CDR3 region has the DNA TGTGCCACCAGTCGGGCTAGCGGGCTGAATACGCAGTATTTT. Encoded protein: CATSRASGLNTQYF.

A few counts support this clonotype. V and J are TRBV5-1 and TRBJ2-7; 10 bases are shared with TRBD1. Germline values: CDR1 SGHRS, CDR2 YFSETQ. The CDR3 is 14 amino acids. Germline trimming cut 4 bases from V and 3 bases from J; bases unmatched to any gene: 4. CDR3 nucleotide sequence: TGCGCCAGCAGCGTGGGACAGGGGATCTACGAGCAGTACTTC. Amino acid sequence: CASSVGQGIYEQYF.

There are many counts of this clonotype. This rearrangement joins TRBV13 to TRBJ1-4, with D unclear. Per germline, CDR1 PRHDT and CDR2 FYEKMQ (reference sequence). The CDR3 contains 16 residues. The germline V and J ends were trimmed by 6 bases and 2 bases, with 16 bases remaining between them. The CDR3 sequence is CASRPWTSSTNEKLFF. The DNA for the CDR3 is TGTGCCAGCAGACCATGGACCTCCTCGACTAATGAAAAACTGTTTTTT.

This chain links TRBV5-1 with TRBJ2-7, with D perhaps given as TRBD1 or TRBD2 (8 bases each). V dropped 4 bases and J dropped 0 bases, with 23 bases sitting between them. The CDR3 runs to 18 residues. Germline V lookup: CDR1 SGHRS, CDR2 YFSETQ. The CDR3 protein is CASSPGAGGGRSSYEQYF. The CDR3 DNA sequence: TGCGCCAGCAGCCCTGGGGCAGGGGGCGGGAGGAGCTCCTACGAGCAGTACTTC. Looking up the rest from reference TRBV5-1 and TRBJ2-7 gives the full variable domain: KAGVTQTPRYLIKTRGQQVTLSCSPISGHRSVSWYQQTPGQGLQFLFEYFSETQRNKGNFPGRFSGRQFSNSRSEMNVSTLELGDSALYLCASSPGAGGGRSSYEQYFGPGTRLTVT.

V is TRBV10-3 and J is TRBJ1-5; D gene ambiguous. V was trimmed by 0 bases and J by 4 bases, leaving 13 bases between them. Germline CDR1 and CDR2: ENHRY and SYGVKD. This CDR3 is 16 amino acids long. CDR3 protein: CAISESRLTLNQPQHF. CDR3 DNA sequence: TGTGCCATCAGTGAGTCCAGGCTGACCCTTAATCAGCCCCAGCATTTT.

CDR3 residues: CASSSPLAGRGTQYF. The CDR3 nucleotides are TGTGCCAGCAGCTCACCCCTAGCGGGACGGGGGACCCAGTACTTC. This chain uses TRBV9 with TRBJ2-7; 9 bases line up with TRBD2. Gene TRBJ2-5 matches the end of the DNA better, so the J call may be wrong. The CDR3 length is 15 residues. Germline V gene data show CDR1 as SGDLS and CDR2 as YYNGEE.